This T cell receptor beta chain was sequenced during a study of memory CD4+ T cells and cytomegalovirus serostatus. Overall study results and limits: Each of 65 to 70 CMV-associated TCRbeta sequences occurred in one to five individuals. The CMV-associated TCR signature appears largely within the CD4+ memory repertoire.

Single viable CD3+CD4+CD8-CD45RO+ cells were sorted as the memory CD4+ T cells. Positive selection with CD4 microbeads enriched total CD4+ T cells. On this clone itself: The antigen is undetermined.

Germline V gene lookup returns CDR1 LGHNA and CDR2 YSLEER. Trimming took off 0 bases at V and 5 bases at J, with 7 bases between the two ends. The CDR3 has 14 residues. In the original processing: Out-of-frame sequences were removed, leaving 2,000,000 or so distinct TCRbeta sequences. Profiling relied on immunoSEQ multiplex PCR, and the TCRdb table lists in-frame clones only, not all of them. V and J calls and clone size follow that table, whereas D and trimming were derived from the DNA. The data hold about 67,000 clones, with 60% to 85% observed a single time. The chain employs TRBV4-3 and TRBJ2-2, with D hard to call. Sequencing used memory CD4+ T cells from blood. The TCR comes from an adult in good health and CMV-seropositive. The CDR3 nucleotides are TGCGCCAGCAGCCAAGAAAGGGCGACCGGGGAGCTGTTTTTT. As protein: CASSQERATGELFF.